The rows below give T cell receptor beta chains drawn from one sample of a study of T cells in Graves' hyperthyroidism and ophthalmopathy. TCRdb analysed the multiplex PCR reads with MiXCR anew, one entry per CDR3 protein. The data hold more than 600,000 distinct CDR3 sequences, with 15% to 20% observed a single time. The sequencing input was blood. The source is a man in his late teens or twenties with Graves' hyperthyroidism. Each CDR3 is given with its conserved first and last residue. The D gene is left open where the match is weak. Clone size is not always given. Where it is, it says once, few, many or a class for expanded clones.

D,V,size,J,DNA,CDR3
-,TRBV29-1,-,TRBJ2-4,TGCAGCGCCCATCAGCAGGGGGGCATTCAGTACTTC,CSAHQQGGIQYF
TRBD2,TRBV6-5,-,TRBJ2-2,TGTGCCAGCAGTTACTCGGGCGGGAGGACCAATTTCGGGGAGCTGTTTTTT,CASSYSGGRTNFGELFF
TRBD2,TRBV18,-,TRBJ2-1,TGTGCCAGCTCACTTGACGGGGGGGCAACCTACAATGAGCAGTTCTTC,CASSLDGGATYNEQFF
-,TRBV2,many,TRBJ1-1,TGTGCCAGCACCCGGGGCATGAACACTGAAGCTTTCTTT,CASTRGMNTEAFF
-,TRBV3-1,-,TRBJ2-7,TGTGCCAGCAGCCTAGGGGCCTCGAGGCAGTACGAGCAGTACTTC,CASSLGASRQYEQYF
TRBD1,TRBV20-1,-,TRBJ2-2,TGCAGTGCTAGAGAAATGGACAGGGCGGCCGGGGAGCTGTTTTTT,CSAREMDRAAGELFF
TRBD1,TRBV29-1,many,TRBJ1-2,TGCAGCGCCCTAGGGGGCCAGGGGGCCAACTATGGCTACACCTTC,CSALGGQGANYGYTF
-,TRBV6-6,many,TRBJ2-3,TGTGCCAGCAGTTACTCCTTGACCACAGATACGCAGTATTTT,CASSYSLTTDTQYF
TRBD2,TRBV2,many,TRBJ2-1,TGTGCCAGCAGGGTGGGACTAGCGAAGTACAATGAGCAGTTCTTC,CASRVGLAKYNEQFF
-,TRBV6-1,-,TRBJ2-2,TGTGCCAGCAGAGCGCTGGGGGTCGGGGAGCTGTTTTTT,CASRALGVGELFF
TRBD1,TRBV4-1,once,TRBJ2-6,TGCGCCAGCTTGGGACAGGGCCCCCTCTCTGGGGCCAACGTCCTGACTTTC,CASLGQGPLSGANVLTF
-,TRBV20-1,few,TRBJ2-3,TGCAGTGCTAGCGGGGGCGGGAGCCGAGGCACAGATACGCAGTATTTT,CSASGGGSRGTDTQYF
TRBD1,TRBV7-8,many,TRBJ1-1,TGTGCCAGCAGCTTGGACAGGGCGAGGGCTGAAGCTTTCTTT,CASSLDRARAEAFF
-,TRBV3-1,few,TRBJ1-1,TGTGCCAGCAGCCAAGACCCAGGAACGCGGGCTGAAGCTTTCTTT,CASSQDPGTRAEAFF
TRBD1,TRBV24-1,-,TRBJ1-1,TGTGCCACCAGTACAGGGGTGAACACTGAAGCTTTCTTT,CATSTGVNTEAFF
-,TRBV11-2,many,TRBJ1-2,TGTGCCAGCAGCGCAGATGGCTACACCTTC,CASSADGYTF
-,TRBV28,few,TRBJ1-5,TGTGCCAGCAGTTTGTGGGGTGATGGGGTGCATTTT,CASSLWGDGVHF
-,TRBV29-1,many,TRBJ2-7,TGCAGCGTGGGGGACGGGTACTACGAGCAGTACTTC,CSVGDGYYEQYF
-,TRBV20-1,few,TRBJ2-4,TGCAGTGCTAGAGAGCAGTTCCCAGGGAGGAACATTCAGTACTTC,CSAREQFPGRNIQYF
-,TRBV7-9,many,TRBJ2-7,TGTGCCAGCAGCCTCGACACAGTCTACGAGCAGTACTTC,CASSLDTVYEQYF
-,TRBV29-1,many,TRBJ2-1,TGCAGCGTTGAGAGAGGGCAGGGGAATGAGCAGTTCTTC,CSVERGQGNEQFF
-,TRBV7-2,few,TRBJ1-2,TGTGCCAGCAGCTTAACCGCGACAGTGAACTATGGCTACACCTTC,CASSLTATVNYGYTF
-,TRBV2,many,TRBJ2-7,TGTGCCAGCAGGCGGTTCCTCAGTATCGACGAGCAGTACTTC,CASRRFLSIDEQYF
-,TRBV14,-,TRBJ1-5,TGTGCCAGCTCCCTAACCGGACAGTCACCTGGCAATCAGCCCCAGCATTTT,CASSLTGQSPGNQPQHF
-,TRBV5-1,-,TRBJ2-3,TGCGCCAGCAGCGGAGGTCCCCCGAGTAGAGATACGCAGTATTTT,CASSGGPPSRDTQYF
-,TRBV27,-,TRBJ2-1,TGTGCCAGCTCCTGGGGGGCAGGGGATTACAATGAGCAGTTCTTC,CASSWGAGDYNEQFF
-,TRBV20-1,many,TRBJ2-7,TGCAGTGCTCAAGGGGGGAACGGCGCCGGGGAGCAGTACTTC,CSAQGGNGAGEQYF
-,TRBV7-9,few,TRBJ2-6,TGTGCCAGCAGCGGACAGTTACCGTCTGGGGCCAACGTCCTGACTTTC,CASSGQLPSGANVLTF
-,TRBV6-2/TRBV6-3,-,TRBJ2-1,TGTGCCAGCAGCCTACCAACACGGGACAATGAGCAGTTCTTC,CASSLPTRDNEQFF
TRBD2,TRBV28,many,TRBJ2-5,TGTGCCAGCAGTTTCAGTAGCGGGGCGACCCAGTACTTC,CASSFSSGATQYF